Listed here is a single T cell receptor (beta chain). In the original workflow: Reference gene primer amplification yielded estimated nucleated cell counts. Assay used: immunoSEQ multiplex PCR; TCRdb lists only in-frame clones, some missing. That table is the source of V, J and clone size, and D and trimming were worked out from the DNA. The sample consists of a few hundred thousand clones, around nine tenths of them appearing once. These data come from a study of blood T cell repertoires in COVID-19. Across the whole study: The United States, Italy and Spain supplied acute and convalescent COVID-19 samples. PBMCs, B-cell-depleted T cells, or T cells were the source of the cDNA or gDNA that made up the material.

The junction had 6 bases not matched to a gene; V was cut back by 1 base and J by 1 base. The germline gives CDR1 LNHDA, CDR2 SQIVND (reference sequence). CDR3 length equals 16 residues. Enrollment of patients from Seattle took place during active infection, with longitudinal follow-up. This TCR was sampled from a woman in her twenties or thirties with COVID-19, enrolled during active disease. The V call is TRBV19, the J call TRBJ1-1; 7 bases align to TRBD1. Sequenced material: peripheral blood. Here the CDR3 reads CASSIVAGQENTEAFF. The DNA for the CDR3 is TGTGCCAGTAGTATAGTTGCAGGACAGGAGAACACTGAAGCTTTCTTT.